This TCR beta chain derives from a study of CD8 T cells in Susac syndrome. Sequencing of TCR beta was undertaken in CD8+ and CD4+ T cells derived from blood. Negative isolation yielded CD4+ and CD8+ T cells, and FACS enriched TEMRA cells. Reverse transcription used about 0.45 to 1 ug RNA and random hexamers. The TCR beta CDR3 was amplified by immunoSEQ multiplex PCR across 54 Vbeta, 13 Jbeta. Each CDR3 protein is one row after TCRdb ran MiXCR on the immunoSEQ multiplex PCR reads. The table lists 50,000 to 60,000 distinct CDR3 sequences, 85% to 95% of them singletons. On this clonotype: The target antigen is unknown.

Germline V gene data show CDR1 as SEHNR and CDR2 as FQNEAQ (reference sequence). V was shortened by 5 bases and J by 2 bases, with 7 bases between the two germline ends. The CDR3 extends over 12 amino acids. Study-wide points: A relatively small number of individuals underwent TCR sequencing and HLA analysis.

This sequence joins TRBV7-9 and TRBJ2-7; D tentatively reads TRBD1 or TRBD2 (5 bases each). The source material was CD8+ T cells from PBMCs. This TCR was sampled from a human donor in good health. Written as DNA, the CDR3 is TGTGCCAGCAGCCGGGGCACCTACGAGCAGTACTTC. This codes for CASSRGTYEQYF. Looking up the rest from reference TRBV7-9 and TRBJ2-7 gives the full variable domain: DTGVSQNPRHKITKRGQNVTFRCDPISEHNRLYWYRQTLGQGPEFLTYFQNEAQLEKSRLLSDRFSAERPKGSFSTLEIQRTEQGDSAMYLCASSRGTYEQYFGPGTRLTVT.